Listed here is a single TCR beta chain. In the source study's methods: It was from reference gene primer amplification that nucleated cell counts were estimated. Repertoires were generated with immunoSEQ multiplex PCR, while TCRdb's copy carries only in-frame clones and drops some. V and J calls and clone size are copied from that table; D and trimming were computed from the DNA. The sample holds approximately 58,000 clones, about 79% seen once. This record belongs to a study of blood T cell repertoires in COVID-19. Germline CDR1 is SGHVS and CDR2 is FQNEAQ. Trimming cost V 2 bases and J 7 bases, with 12 bases left between them. This CDR3 spans 13 amino acids.

The source is a woman aged 55-70 years with acute or convalescent COVID-19. The chain couples TRBV7-8 to TRBJ2-7, with no clear D. Sequencing was performed on peripheral blood. The CDR3 nucleotides are TGTGCCAGCAGCTTACTCCCCACCGGGGAGCAGTACTTC. This sequence encodes CASSLLPTGEQYF.